This is a list of T cell receptor beta chains from one sample in a study of shared clonotypes between healthy human individuals. Assay used: immunoSEQ multiplex PCR; TCRdb lists only in-frame clones, some missing. The data hold some 1 million clones, with about three quarters observed a single time. The sample was memory CD4+ T cells sorted from blood. The receptors here all came from a man aged 18 to 30 in good health. Both conserved end residues are part of each CDR3. Each record gives: J gene, V gene, clone size, D gene, CDR3 DNA, CDR3 protein. D genes are given only for firm matches. For some rows the clone size is stated as once, few or many, or as a class when expanded; others skip it.

>TRBJ2-7|TRBV19|NA|NA
TGTGCCAGTAGTATTGGGGGCTCAGTCTTATCGGAGCAGTACTTC
CASSIGGSVLSEQYF
>TRBJ2-7|TRBV29-1|NA|TRBD2
TGCAGCGTACGGACTAGCGGGGGTATAGGCTACGAGCAGTACTTC
CSVRTSGGIGYEQYF
>TRBJ2-5|TRBV18|NA|NA
TGTGCCAGCTCACCCGCGTTCCAAGAGACCCAGTACTTC
CASSPAFQETQYF
>TRBJ2-5|TRBV6-5|NA|TRBD2
TGTGCCAGCAGCCCCCGGACTAGCTCCGTGGGGACCCAGTACTTC
CASSPRTSSVGTQYF
>TRBJ2-5|TRBV15|few|NA
TGTGCCACCAGCGTCCAGCTTCAAGAGACCCAGTACTTC
CATSVQLQETQYF
>TRBJ2-3|TRBV5-1|NA|NA
TGCGCCAGCAGCTTGGCTGGGGTAACCACAGATACGCAGTATTTT
CASSLAGVTTDTQYF
>TRBJ1-3|TRBV12-5|NA|NA
TGTGCTACAAGGCAGGACTCTGGAAACACCATATATTTT
CATRQDSGNTIYF
>TRBJ1-2|TRBV19|NA|NA
TGTGCCAGCCGGTCGGGCACTGACTATGGCTACACCTTC
CASRSGTDYGYTF
>TRBJ1-2|TRBV5-4|few|NA
TGTGCCAGCAGCTTACCAGGGAGCTATGGCTACACCTTC
CASSLPGSYGYTF
>TRBJ1-2|TRBV2|NA|NA
TGTGCCAGCAGGGCGGAGGGGATCCATGGCTACACCTTC
CASRAEGIHGYTF
>TRBJ2-3|TRBV4-3|once|NA
TGCGCCAGCAGCCATCTCCAGGGAACAGATACGCAGTATTTT
CASSHLQGTDTQYF
>TRBJ2-1|TRBV28|NA|TRBD2
TGTGCCAGCCTCCTCCGGGGGGGCTTGAATGAGCAGTTCTTC
CASLLRGGLNEQFF
>TRBJ2-2|TRBV18|once|NA
TGTGCCAACTCACAGGGACAGAACACCGGGGAGCTGTTTTTT
CANSQGQNTGELFF
>TRBJ2-4|TRBV7-2|NA|NA
TGTGCCAGCAGCTTCGAGACCCTGGGCATTCAGTACTTC
CASSFETLGIQYF
>TRBJ2-1|TRBV18|few|TRBD2
TGTGCCAGCTCACCACCCAGGGGCGGGGGGGCGAATGAGCAGTTCTTC
CASSPPRGGGANEQFF
>TRBJ2-1|TRBV2|NA|NA
TGTGCTTTCAGGACAGGAGACCGGCGGGGTGAGCAGTTCTTC
CAFRTGDRRGEQFF
>TRBJ2-2|TRBV4-3|NA|NA
TGCGCCAGCAGCCAAGTTACGGCTTCACAACTAGCCGGGGAGCTGTTTTTT
CASSQVTASQLAGELFF
>TRBJ2-7|TRBV2|few|NA
TGTGCCAGCTTAAAAGACAACCTACTTTCCTACGAGCAGTACTTC
CASLKDNLLSYEQYF
>TRBJ2-7|TRBV6-1|NA|NA
TGTGCCAGCAGTGAAGGGAGCAGGGGAGGCTACGAGCAGTACTTC
CASSEGSRGGYEQYF
>TRBJ2-3|TRBV6-6|NA|TRBD2
TGTGCCAGCAGCCCTACTAGCGGGGGCATAACAGATACGCAGTATTTT
CASSPTSGGITDTQYF
>TRBJ1-1|TRBV28|NA|NA
TGTGCCAGCAGTATAATGAGGGGAAGGGGCACTGAAGCTTTCTTT
CASSIMRGRGTEAFF
>TRBJ2-7|TRBV6-5|few|NA
TGTGCCAGCAGTTTACAGGGCCACTCCTACGAGCAGTACTTC
CASSLQGHSYEQYF
>TRBJ2-7|TRBV6-6|once|NA
TGTGCCAGCAGCCAGGGGATAGGATCTTACGAGCAGTACTTC
CASSQGIGSYEQYF
>TRBJ1-5|TRBV6-1|NA|NA
TGTGCCAGCAGTGAAGGGACACTATCTACTCAGCCCCAGCATTTT
CASSEGTLSTQPQHF
>TRBJ1-5|TRBV19|NA|NA
TGTGCCAGTAGTATTAGTAGCAATCAGCCCCAGCATTTT
CASSISSNQPQHF
>TRBJ1-2|TRBV19|NA|TRBD1
TGTGCCAGTAGTCGACAGGGGAGCGTAGGCTACACCTTC
CASSRQGSVGYTF
>TRBJ2-7|TRBV5-1|few|NA
TGCGCCAGCAGCTTTTCTGTCCGCGGGTCCCAAGGGAGCTACGAGCAGTACTTC
CASSFSVRGSQGSYEQYF
>TRBJ2-7|TRBV7-8|NA|NA
TGTGCCAGCAGCCCCGTGAGGGGACCGCAGTACTTC
CASSPVRGPQYF
>TRBJ1-2|TRBV29-1|NA|NA
TGCAGCGTTGACGGTGGGGGCGAGGTGATCGGCTACACCTTC
CSVDGGGEVIGYTF
>TRBJ2-5|TRBV6-6|NA|TRBD1
TGTGCCAGCAGTTACCACGGGACAGGGGAGACCCAGTACTTC
CASSYHGTGETQYF
>TRBJ2-5|TRBV7-9|NA|NA
TGTGCCAGCAGCTCCCGGGACACAGGGACCCAGTACTTC
CASSSRDTGTQYF
>TRBJ1-5|TRBV7-3|NA|TRBD1
TGTGCCAGCGAAAACAGGGGTCTTGATCAGCCCCAGCATTTT
CASENRGLDQPQHF
>TRBJ2-4|TRBV30|NA|NA
TGTGCCTGGAGTGTCGAGTCCATTCAGTACTTC
CAWSVESIQYF
>TRBJ1-1|TRBV7-2|few|NA
TGTGCCAGCAGCTTAGTAAAGCGGACTGAAGCTTTCTTT
CASSLVKRTEAFF
>TRBJ2-7|TRBV6-1|many|NA
TGTGCCAGCATGAATTGGGGAGCATCCTACGAGCAGTACTTC
CASMNWGASYEQYF
>TRBJ2-5|TRBV7-9|once|TRBD1
TGTGCCAGCAGCCGGGACAGCGAGACCCAGTACTTC
CASSRDSETQYF
>TRBJ2-1|TRBV29-1|NA|NA
TGCAGCGTTGTACACAGAACCTACAATGAGCAGTTCTTC
CSVVHRTYNEQFF
>TRBJ1-2|TRBV4-3|NA|NA
TGCGCCAGCAGCCAAGAGGCCGCACCTACGGGTGGCTACACCTTC
CASSQEAAPTGGYTF
>TRBJ2-1|TRBV5-1|NA|NA
TGCGCCAGCAAGCCGAACTCCTACAATGAGCAGTTCTTC
CASKPNSYNEQFF
>TRBJ2-5|TRBV19|NA|NA
TGTGCCAGTAGTAACAGGGAAGAGACCCAGTACTTC
CASSNREETQYF
>TRBJ2-6|TRBV6-1|NA|NA
TGTGCCACCTCAGTGGGGATCTCTGGGGCCAACGTCCTGACTTTC
CATSVGISGANVLTF
>TRBJ2-5|TRBV6-5|NA|TRBD2
TGTGCCAGCAGTTTATCTCGGACTAGCGGGGGGCAGACCCAGTACTTC
CASSLSRTSGGQTQYF
>TRBJ2-1|TRBV6-5|NA|TRBD2
TGTGCCAGCAGATTGGGGACTAGCGGGAACAATGAGCAGTTCTTC
CASRLGTSGNNEQFF
>TRBJ2-7|TRBV28|NA|NA
TGTGCCAGCAGTCCTCCACAACTCTCGAGACGGCGTAGGGGCGAGCAGTACTTC
CASSPPQLSRRRRGEQYF
>TRBJ2-2|TRBV11-3|NA|NA
TGTGCCAGCAGCTTAGGGATCCAGGACACCGGGGAGCTGTTTTTT
CASSLGIQDTGELFF
>TRBJ2-6|TRBV7-3|NA|NA
TGTGCCAGCAGTCATCACTCTGGGGCCAACGTCCTGACTTTC
CASSHHSGANVLTF
>TRBJ2-1|TRBV5-1|NA|TRBD2
TGCGCCAGCAGCCTGCCGGGACTAGCGGGAGAATTCACCTACAATGAGCAGTTCTTC
CASSLPGLAGEFTYNEQFF
>TRBJ1-1|TRBV10-3|NA|TRBD1
TGTGCCATCAGTGAAGGACAGGCCTTCTCCCAGAACACTGAAGCTTTCTTT
CAISEGQAFSQNTEAFF
>TRBJ1-5|TRBV27|few|TRBD1
TGTGCCAGCAGTGGATACAGGGGGGATCAGCCCCAGCATTTT
CASSGYRGDQPQHF
>TRBJ1-1|TRBV29-1|NA|NA
TGCAGCGTCGGTGGCACTGAAGCTTTCTTT
CSVGGTEAFF
>TRBJ2-7|TRBV30|NA|NA
TGTGCCTGGAGTGTAGATAGGGGAGGATCCGAGCAGTACTTC
CAWSVDRGGSEQYF
>TRBJ1-5|TRBV10-3|NA|TRBD1
TGTGCCATCAGTGAAGGGACAGGGGGCAATCAGCCCCAGCATTTT
CAISEGTGGNQPQHF
>TRBJ1-1|TRBV6-5|NA|NA
TGTGCCAGCAGTTACTCGAGGCGGCTCAGGAACACTGAAGCTTTCTTT
CASSYSRRLRNTEAFF
>TRBJ1-5|TRBV6-5|NA|NA
TGTGCCAGCAGTCTTTCTATGGACCAGCCCCAGCATTTT
CASSLSMDQPQHF
>TRBJ2-7|TRBV5-4|NA|NA
TGTGCCAGCAGCTTGGCAGGTTTAGGCCCCCGGGGGGAGCAGTACTTC
CASSLAGLGPRGEQYF
>TRBJ2-1|TRBV2|NA|TRBD2
TGTGCCAGCAGTGGGGCTAGCGGGGACCCCGACAATGAGCAGTTCTTC
CASSGASGDPDNEQFF